This entry lists 16 T cell receptor beta chains sequenced from one sample in a study of T cells and Merkel cell carcinoma outcomes. Generated by immunoSEQ multiplex PCR, the TCRdb table keeps only in-frame clones and is missing some. The table records roughly 15,000 clones, roughly 89% of them present only once. Specimen: tumor tissue from Merkel cell carcinoma. The receptors shown here come from a human donor with Merkel cell carcinoma.

V gene TRBV28 combines with J gene TRBJ1-2; 7 bases agree with TRBD1. The CDR3 is made up of 13 amino acids. In germline, CDR1 is MDHEN, CDR2 SYDVKM. V lost 5 bases and J lost 4; bases outside the gene matches: 4. CDR3 bases: TGTGCCAGCAGTAACAGGGGTGGCTATGGCTACACCTTC. It encodes CASSNRGGYGYTF.

V and J are TRBV4-1 and TRBJ2-2; TRBD1 aligns across 7 bases. This CDR3 has 12 residues. Trimming cost V 4 bases and J 8 bases; bases outside gene matches: 1. Germline V gene sequence: CDR1 MGHRA, CDR2 YSYEKL. This chain's CDR3 is CASSRQGGELFF. The DNA for the CDR3 is TGCGCCAGCAGCCGACAGGGTGGGGAGCTGTTTTTT.

The V and J genes are TRBV4-1 and TRBJ1-6, with a possible D match to TRBD1 (5 bases). The CDR3 covers 17 residues. Trimming removed 0 bases at V and 5 bases at J, with 14 bases between. CDR1 and CDR2 (germline): MGHRA, YSYEKL. CDR3 sequence reads: CASSQDPPGFNNSPLHF. CDR3 DNA sequence: TGCGCCAGCAGCCAAGACCCCCCAGGGTTTAATAATTCACCCCTCCACTTT.

Comment on this clone: One end of the junction is discordant with germline, which a read error may explain. The V gene is TRBV19, the J gene TRBJ1-2; D not resolved. CDR1 is LNHDA and CDR2 is SQIVND in the germline V gene (reference sequence). The CDR3 length is 13 residues. This CDR3 is CASRRGVTYSYTF. The CDR3 DNA is TGTGCCAGTAGGCGGGGTGTCACCTATAGCTACACCTTC. The whole variable domain, filled in from reference TRBV19 and TRBJ1-2, reads DGGITQSPKYLFRKEGQNVTLSCEQNLNHDAMYWYRQDPGQGLRLIYYSQIVNDFQKGDIAEGYSVSREKKESFPLTVTSAQKNPTAFYLCASRRGVTYSYTFGSGTRLTVV.

As for this clone: At one of its ends the junction is not consistent with the germline gene, which may arise from a read error. V gene TRBV5-1 combines with J gene TRBJ1-1, with D possibly being TRBD1 (6 bases). The CDR3 extends over 13 amino acids. In germline, CDR1 is SGHRS, CDR2 YFSETQ. This CDR3 is CASKGGINTEAFF. CDR3 coding DNA: TGCGCTAGCAAGGGGGGGATAAACACTGAAGCTTTCTTT.

J is TRBJ1-5 and V is TRBV5-6; D is uncertain. V lost 4 bases and J lost 3, with 11 bases in between. The germline CDR1 and CDR2 sequences are SGHDT and YYEEEE. CDR3 length: 14 amino acids. The CDR3 nucleotides are TGTGCCAGCAGCATAACCGGAGACAATCAGCCCCAGCATTTT. It specifies CASSITGDNQPQHF.

This rearrangement joins TRBV4-2 to TRBJ1-2; 7 bases match TRBD1. The CDR3 spans 15 residues. Germline values: CDR1 LGHNA, CDR2 YNFKEQ. With 4 bases clipped from V and 5 bases from J, the junction kept 10 bases outside the gene matches. Here the CDR3 DNA reads TGTGCCAGCAGCCCGGAGACAGGGTTTGGGTATGGCTACACCTTC. Translating gives CASSPETGFGYGYTF.

The V and J genes are TRBV7-2 and TRBJ2-7, with 10 bases aligning to TRBD1. Germline lookup yields CDR1 SGHTA and CDR2 FQGNSA. The CDR3 has 15 amino acids. J lost 5 bases, V lost 5 bases, and 9 bases had no gene match. CDR3 in DNA: TGTGCCAGCAGCCGTCCACCAGGGACAGGGGACGAGCAGTACTTC. This translates into CASSRPPGTGDEQYF.

This sequence joins TRBV28 and TRBJ1-4, with 9 bases aligning to TRBD1. Germline loops: CDR1 MDHEN, CDR2 SYDVKM. The CDR3 is 16 residues long. With V trimmed by 5 bases and J by 4 bases, 8 bases remained unmatched. CDR3: CASSLTPGQGNEKLFF. In DNA, the CDR3 is TGTGCCAGCAGTCTCACCCCGGGACAGGGTAATGAAAAACTGTTTTTT. Variable domain in full (rest from reference TRBV28 and TRBJ1-4): DVKVTQSSRYLVKRTGEKVFLECVQDMDHENMFWYRQDPGLGLRLIYFSYDVKMKEKGDIPEGYSVSREKKERFSLILESASTNQTSMYLCASSLTPGQGNEKLFFGSGTQLSVL.

Regarding this clone: A junction end diverges from the germline sequence, so it may reflect a read error. This sequence joins TRBV7-2 and TRBJ1-4; perhaps TRBD1 as D (5 bases). The CDR3 consists of 15 residues. Germline CDR1 reads SGHTA; CDR2 reads FQGNSA. DNA for the CDR3: TGTGCCAGCAACTTAGGGACTGCGGAAGGGGAAAAACTGTTTTTT. Translating it yields CASNLGTAEGEKLFF.

The CDR3, as DNA: TGTGCCTGGAGTATAAGCGGCACAGATACGCAGTATTTT. Amino acid sequence: CAWSISGTDTQYF. The rearrangement links TRBV30 to TRBJ2-3; D is ambiguous. CDR3 length: 13 residues. Trimming cost V 2 bases and J 1 base, with 7 bases left between them. From germline, CDR1 is GTSNPN and CDR2 SVGIG (reference sequence).

This chain links TRBV4-3 with TRBJ2-2, with 8 bases aligning to TRBD1. The V and J ends lost 8 bases and 3 bases, in that order; junction bases with no gene match: 14. CDR3 length: 17 residues. CDR1 LGHNA and CDR2 YSLEER come from the germline V gene. CDR3 in amino acids: CASQRTYGTGYTGELFF. The CDR3 nucleotides read TGCGCCAGCCAACGAACGTATGGGACAGGCTACACCGGGGAGCTGTTTTTT.

The chain is built from TRBV11-2 and TRBJ2-3; D uncertain. Deletions cut 1 base from V and 1 base from J, with 3 bases between. Germline loops: CDR1 SGHAT, CDR2 FQNNGV. This CDR3 region has 13 residues. CDR3 in amino acids: CASSLGGTDTQYF. In DNA form, the CDR3 reads TGTGCCAGCAGCTTAGGGGGCACAGATACGCAGTATTTT.

The V call is TRBV29-1, the J call TRBJ2-3, with 11 bases fitting TRBD2. Germline CDR1 SQVTM, CDR2 ANQGSEA. This CDR3 comprises 18 residues. The junction had 12 bases not matched to a gene; V was cut back by 0 bases and J by 4 bases. CDR3 sequence: CSVEDRLAGRGYPDTQYF. For the CDR3, the DNA is TGCAGCGTTGAAGACAGACTAGCGGGGCGGGGGTACCCAGATACGCAGTATTTT.

This clone was found a few times. The V call is TRBV4-2, the J call TRBJ1-5; 8 bases map to TRBD1. V lost 0 bases and J lost 6; bases outside the gene matches: 7. The germline V gene encodes CDR1 LGHNA and CDR2 YNFKEQ. The CDR3 spans 16 residues. Here the CDR3 reads CASSQDQQGGTQPQHF. The CDR3 region has the DNA TGTGCCAGCAGCCAAGATCAACAGGGGGGTACTCAGCCCCAGCATTTT.

The chain couples TRBV20-1 to TRBJ2-7; D gene ambiguous. The CDR3 runs to 10 residues. V gave up 0 bases and J gave up 6 bases, with 3 bases separating them. In germline, CDR1 is DFQATT, CDR2 SNEGSKA (reference sequence). The CDR3 DNA sequence: TGCAGTGCTAGAGATTTCGAGCAGTACTTC. Translated, it gives CSARDFEQYF.